This is a list of T cell receptor beta chains from one sample in a study of blood T cells in healthy people across ages. Each CDR3 protein gets one entry after TCRdb re-called the 5' RACE reads with MiXCR. This sample has 600,000 to 800,000 distinct CDR3 sequences, with about 51% found just once. The material sequenced was blood. The origin of the receptors is a woman aged 80 or older in good health. Both conserved end residues are part of each CDR3. The order of the fields is clone size, D gene, J gene, V gene, CDR3 protein, CDR3 DNA. D genes are given only for firm matches. Clone size is stated in some rows and not others, as once, few, many or a class when expanded.

>NA|NA|TRBJ2-7|TRBV6-5
CASPRKGGEQYF
TGTGCCAGCCCCCGCAAAGGTGGGGAGCAGTACTTC
>NA|TRBD1|TRBJ1-2|TRBV29-1
CSADDRGSGYGYTF
TGCAGCGCTGATGACAGGGGATCCGGCTATGGCTACACCTTC
>NA|NA|TRBJ2-1|TRBV7-6
CASRTTGTAEQFF
TGTGCCAGCAGAACTACAGGGACTGCTGAGCAGTTCTTC
>NA|NA|TRBJ2-5|TRBV10-3
CAIRSRGPHQETQYF
TGTGCCATCAGGTCAAGGGGACCCCACCAAGAGACCCAGTACTTC
>NA|TRBD2|TRBJ2-1|TRBV9
CASSVEAGRGNEQFF
TGTGCCAGCAGCGTAGAAGCGGGGCGGGGCAATGAGCAGTTCTTC
>many|NA|TRBJ2-5|TRBV20-1
CSARDIRTQYF
TGCAGTGCTAGAGATATAAGGACCCAGTACTTC
>NA|TRBD2|TRBJ2-1|TRBV5-1
CASSLGTSGRGAYNEQFF
TGCGCCAGCAGCTTGGGGACTAGCGGGAGGGGGGCCTACAATGAGCAGTTCTTC
>few|NA|TRBJ2-3|TRBV20-1
CSASRSGVGTDTQYF
TGCAGTGCTAGCAGGTCGGGAGTGGGGACAGATACGCAGTATTTT
>few|NA|TRBJ2-2|TRBV20-1
CSARVAGLGNTGELFF
TGCAGTGCTAGAGTTGCAGGGCTCGGGAACACCGGGGAGCTGTTTTTT
>many|TRBD2|TRBJ2-1|TRBV25-1
CASSDSLAGSYNEQFF
TGTGCCAGCAGTGACTCCCTAGCGGGCTCCTACAATGAGCAGTTCTTC
>few|NA|TRBJ1-1|TRBV5-1
CASRNRAMNTEAFF
TGCGCCAGCAGGAACAGGGCAATGAACACTGAAGCTTTCTTT
>NA|TRBD1|TRBJ1-1|TRBV20-1
CSAPGTVTEAFF
TGCAGTGCCCCCGGGACAGTCACTGAAGCTTTCTTT
>NA|NA|TRBJ1-1|TRBV24-1
CATAPRGNTEAFF
TGTGCCACCGCGCCCCGGGGGAACACTGAAGCTTTCTTT
>NA|NA|TRBJ1-4|TRBV7-2
CASSHGARGSTNEKLFF
TGTGCCAGCAGCCACGGGGCTCGAGGGTCGACTAATGAAAAACTGTTTTTT
>many|NA|TRBJ2-1|TRBV7-9
CASINWDEQFF
TGTGCCAGCATCAACTGGGATGAGCAGTTCTTC
>NA|NA|TRBJ1-5|TRBV7-2
CASSVDRFSNQPQHF
TGTGCCAGCAGTGTAGACAGGTTCAGCAATCAGCCCCAGCATTTT
>NA|NA|TRBJ1-1|TRBV6-1
CATQWNTEAFF
TGTGCCACACAGTGGAACACTGAAGCTTTCTTT
>NA|TRBD1|TRBJ1-5|TRBV4-1
CASSQGTGGHQPQHF
TGCGCCAGCAGCCAAGGGACAGGGGGGCACCAGCCCCAGCATTTT
>NA|NA|TRBJ2-7|TRBV6-2/TRBV6-3
CASSSFDYGRSYERYF
TGTGCCAGCAGTTCCTTCGACTATGGTCGCTCCTACGAGCGGTACTTC
>many|TRBD2|TRBJ2-1|TRBV6-2/TRBV6-3
CASSPGRGTSFHNEQFF
TGTGCCAGCAGTCCTGGTCGAGGGACTAGCTTCCACAATGAGCAGTTCTTC
>NA|TRBD2|TRBJ2-1|TRBV4-3
CASSPGLAETYNEQFF
TGCGCCAGCAGCCCCGGACTAGCGGAAACGTACAATGAGCAGTTCTTC
>few|TRBD2|TRBJ2-7|TRBV9
CASSVGTSVGYEQYF
TGTGCCAGCAGCGTCGGGACTAGCGTTGGGTACGAGCAGTACTTC
>NA|TRBD1|TRBJ1-2|TRBV28
CASSTTGAHYGYTF
TGTGCCAGCAGCACTACAGGGGCCCACTATGGCTACACCTTC
>NA|NA|TRBJ1-5|TRBV12-3/TRBV12-4
CASSWGDQPQHF
TGTGCCAGCAGTTGGGGGGATCAGCCCCAGCATTTT
>NA|NA|TRBJ2-5|TRBV29-1
CSVDLWGETQYF
TGCAGCGTTGACCTTTGGGGGGAGACCCAGTACTTC
>many|NA|TRBJ1-2|TRBV5-1
CASGDSPNYGYTF
TGCGCCAGTGGAGACAGTCCTAACTATGGCTACACCTTC
>NA|NA|TRBJ2-1|TRBV12-3/TRBV12-4
CASSQQRGQFF
TGTGCCAGCAGCCAACAGAGGGGGCAGTTCTTC
>NA|NA|TRBJ2-1|TRBV10-3
CAIRHGNAYNEQFF
TGTGCCATCAGACATGGGAACGCCTACAATGAGCAGTTCTTC
>many|TRBD1|TRBJ2-7|TRBV5-5
CASSSRTGHYEQYF
TGTGCCAGCAGCTCCAGGACAGGACACTACGAGCAGTACTTC
>few|TRBD2|TRBJ2-2|TRBV5-5
CASSLEVGGDTGELFF
TGTGCCAGCAGCTTGGAAGTGGGGGGGGACACCGGGGAGCTGTTTTTT
>few|TRBD1|TRBJ1-5|TRBV27
CASRTLGTGGQPQHF
TGTGCCAGCCGGACCCTCGGGACAGGCGGACAGCCCCAGCATTTT
>NA|NA|TRBJ2-7|TRBV29-1
CSVGDVRFSYEQYF
TGCAGCGTTGGGGACGTCCGCTTCTCCTACGAGCAGTACTTC
>NA|NA|TRBJ2-3|TRBV20-1
CSALRGAEDTQYF
TGCAGTGCACTTCGCGGGGCAGAAGATACGCAGTATTTT
>few|NA|TRBJ1-1|TRBV20-1
CSARSGGDTEAFF
TGCAGTGCTAGGTCGGGGGGGGACACTGAAGCTTTCTTT
>NA|NA|TRBJ1-1|TRBV18
CASSPSVGLCEAFF
TGTGCCAGCTCACCATCGGTGGGTCTCTGTGAAGCTTTCTTT
>many|NA|TRBJ2-1|TRBV6-5
CASSYMVAAYNEQFF
TGTGCCAGCAGTTACATGGTAGCGGCGTACAATGAGCAGTTCTTC
>NA|TRBD2|TRBJ2-1|TRBV9
CASSATRDYYYNEQFF
TGTGCCAGCAGCGCGACACGGGACTACTACTACAATGAGCAGTTCTTC
>NA|NA|TRBJ2-1|TRBV20-1
CSARNLGRVDEQFF
TGCAGTGCGAGAAATTTGGGCAGGGTGGATGAGCAGTTCTTC
>few|TRBD2|TRBJ2-2|TRBV5-1
CASSLDASGAPGELFF
TGCGCCAGCAGCTTGGATGCTAGCGGGGCCCCCGGGGAGCTGTTTTTT
>NA|TRBD1|TRBJ1-1|TRBV6-5
CASSPTGDEAFF
TGTGCCAGCAGTCCTACAGGGGATGAAGCTTTCTTT
>few|NA|TRBJ2-1|TRBV29-1
CSGRAAGYNEQFF
TGCAGCGGGAGGGCGGCGGGGTACAATGAGCAGTTCTTC
>many|NA|TRBJ2-7|TRBV20-1
CSARAESSYEQYF
TGCAGTGCTAGAGCCGAGAGCTCCTACGAGCAGTACTTC
>NA|TRBD2|TRBJ2-5|TRBV5-1
CASSLVAGAWDQYF
TGCGCCAGCAGCTTGGTAGCGGGAGCTTGGGACCAGTACTTC
>NA|NA|TRBJ2-7|TRBV12-3/TRBV12-4
CASTSITVSDEQYF
TGTGCCAGCACCTCGATCACTGTGTCGGATGAGCAGTACTTC
>once|NA|TRBJ2-3|TRBV29-1
CSVGVWSTNYGYTQYF
TGCAGCGTTGGGGTCTGGTCGACTAACTACGGATATACGCAGTATTTT
>NA|TRBD2|TRBJ2-7|TRBV10-1
CASSKPTSGRSEQYF
TGCGCCAGCAGTAAGCCGACGAGCGGGAGATCCGAGCAGTACTTC
>NA|NA|TRBJ1-4|TRBV20-1
CSASIWRGTNEKLFF
TGCAGTGCTAGCATCTGGAGGGGTACTAATGAAAAACTGTTTTTT
>many|TRBD1|TRBJ2-7|TRBV5-1
CASSLIPGGADEQYF
TGCGCCAGCAGCTTGATTCCAGGGGGCGCGGACGAGCAGTACTTC
>NA|NA|TRBJ2-3|TRBV12-3/TRBV12-4
CASSLKWDTQYF
TGTGCCAGCAGCCTAAAATGGGATACGCAGTATTTT
>few|NA|TRBJ2-3|TRBV12-3/TRBV12-4
CASSFGGSGDTQYF
TGTGCCAGCAGTTTTGGGGGATCAGGAGATACGCAGTATTTT
>NA|NA|TRBJ2-7|TRBV10-1
CASSDSEGEYF
TGCGCCAGCAGTGATTCGGAGGGGGAGTACTTC
>NA|NA|TRBJ2-1|TRBV27
CASTGTIYNERFF
TGTGCCAGTACCGGGACGATATACAATGAGCGGTTCTTC
>few|NA|TRBJ2-7|TRBV12-3/TRBV12-4
CASAAGSGAYNEQYF
TGTGCCAGCGCCGCCGGTAGCGGCGCCTACAATGAGCAGTACTTC